Shown below are 14 T cell receptor beta chains from a single sample sequenced in a study of early T cells in non-severe SARS-CoV-2 infection. Each CDR3 protein is one row after TCRdb ran MiXCR on the 5' RACE reads. The table records 100,000 to 150,000 distinct CDR3 sequences, 14% to 15% of them present only once. The specimen sequenced was whole blood. These receptors originate from an adult who was a healthcare worker with PCR-confirmed SARS-CoV-2 infection or an uninfected control (not recorded which).

V and J are TRBV5-1 and TRBJ1-1; no clear D. The CDR3 spans 13 residues. Germline V gene lookup returns CDR1 SGHRS and CDR2 YFSETQ. Trimming removed 3 bases from V and 4 bases from J, with 10 bases in between. The CDR3 DNA reads as TGCGCCAGCAGCTCTGGGCATCCCACTGAAGCTTTCTTT. Translation: CASSSGHPTEAFF.

This clonotype showed up just a few times. The chain couples TRBV12-3 or TRBV12-4 to TRBJ1-2; unclear D gene. V lost 1 base and J lost 7, with 13 bases in between. The CDR3 sequence is 14 residues long. For the CDR3, the DNA is TGTGCCAGCAGTTTAGAGGGTAGGGATCGTGGCTACACCTTC. Residues: CASSLEGRDRGYTF.

This clonotype was recorded at least ten times. The chain uses TRBV4-2 and TRBJ2-3; possible D gene TRBD2, 6 bases. The length of the CDR3 is 14 residues. Germline V lookup: CDR1 LGHNA, CDR2 YNFKEQ. Trimming left V 2 bases short and J 13 bases short, with 19 bases between. DNA for the CDR3: TGTGCCAGCAGCCAACACCCTGGCGGGGCACCGGAGTATTTT. Its protein product is CASSQHPGGAPEYF.

The V gene is TRBV3-1, the J gene TRBJ2-7, with D perhaps matching TRBD2 (6 bases). The V gene lost 8 bases and the J gene lost 3 bases, with 8 bases spanning the gap. There are 11 residues in the CDR3. Germline V CDR1 and CDR2: LGHDT, YNNKEL (reference sequence). For the CDR3, the DNA is TGTGCCAGCGGAGGGGACTACGAGCAGTACTTC. Its protein is CASGGDYEQYF.

The chain joins TRBV7-9 to TRBJ2-6; no definite D call. The ends were cut back, 6 bases at V and 4 bases at J, with 10 bases in the middle. The CDR3 has 14 amino acids. Germline lookup yields CDR1 SEHNR and CDR2 FQNEAQ (reference sequence). Written as DNA, the CDR3 is TGTGCCAGCAGGTCTCCAGGCGGGGCCAACGTCCTGACTTTC. It specifies CASRSPGGANVLTF.

This clonotype showed up many times. The chain carries TRBV7-6 and TRBJ2-7; 7 bases fit TRBD1. With 1 base clipped from V and 5 bases from J, the junction kept 11 bases outside the gene matches. Per germline, CDR1 SGHVS and CDR2 FNYEAQ. There are 16 residues in the CDR3. The CDR3 DNA reads TGTGCCAGCAGCTTAGGGCCCGGACAGGCTTCGCACGAGCAGTACTTC. Protein sequence: CASSLGPGQASHEQYF.

CDR3: CASSHSGTDQETQYF. In DNA form, the CDR3 reads TGCGCCAGCAGCCACTCCGGGACAGATCAAGAGACCCAGTACTTC. V gene TRBV4-1 combines with J gene TRBJ2-5; TRBD1 matches at 7 bases. The CDR3 covers 15 residues. Germline V CDR1 and CDR2: MGHRA, YSYEKL. V shed 3 bases and J 2 bases; nucleotides not matched to a gene: 6.

This chain joins TRBV3-1 and TRBJ2-1; D is unclear. There are 12 residues in the CDR3. Germline CDR1 LGHDT, CDR2 YNNKEL (reference sequence). V was shortened by 1 base and J by 12 bases, with 10 bases between the two germline ends. The CDR3 spells CASSQAQYGQFF. CDR3 nucleotides: TGTGCCAGCAGCCAAGCGCAGTACGGGCAGTTCTTC.

This chain connects TRBV19 to TRBJ1-2, with 12 bases aligning to TRBD1. V was clipped by 5 bases and J by 8 bases; unmatched bases: 9. Per the germline V gene, CDR1 is LNHDA and CDR2 is SQIVND (reference sequence). The CDR3 extends over 15 amino acids. The CDR3 DNA follows: TGTGCCAGTAGTCGACCCTCCGGGACAGGGGGCGGCTACACCTTC. As protein: CASSRPSGTGGGYTF.

This chain links TRBV19 with TRBJ1-5, with D perhaps matching TRBD1 (5 bases). Between the trimmed V and J ends, which lost 1 base and 6 bases, there was a span of 13 bases. Germline V gene lookup returns CDR1 LNHDA and CDR2 SQIVND (reference sequence). This CDR3 is built from 15 residues. CDR3 residues: CASSIASLGPQPQHF. CDR3 nucleotides: TGTGCCAGTAGTATAGCCTCTTTGGGGCCTCAGCCCCAGCATTTT.

On this clonotype: No conserved phenylalanine or tryptophan ends this CDR3, so it is likely a read error. CDR3 residues: CASSPKERNQETQYS. The CDR3 DNA sequence: TGTGCCAGCAGCCCTAAAGAGCGGAACCAAGAGACCCAGTACTCC. The rearrangement uses TRBV13 and TRBJ2-5; the D gene is possibly TRBD2 (5 bases). Germline V gene data show CDR1 as PRHDT and CDR2 as FYEKMQ (reference sequence). With 5 bases removed from V and 0 bases from J, the gap between germline ends came to 13 bases. CDR3 length equals 15 residues.

The V and J genes are TRBV6-2 or TRBV6-3 and TRBJ2-3; D ambiguous. V shed 1 base and J shed 6 bases, with 5 bases lying between them. Germline V gene lookup returns CDR1 MNHEY and CDR2 SVGEGT. The CDR3 spans 12 residues. This CDR3 is CASSYWLDTQYF. The CDR3 DNA reads TGTGCCAGCAGTTACTGGCTTGATACGCAGTATTTT.

The chain recombines TRBV2 with TRBJ1-4, with 7 nucleotides matching TRBD1. The J segment lost 8 bases and the V segment lost 5 bases, leaving 2 bases of the junction unmatched. CDR1 and CDR2 from the germline V gene are SNHLY and FYNNEI. CDR3 size: 12 residues. CDR3 sequence: CASSQQGEKLFF. The CDR3 DNA is TGTGCCAGCAGTCAACAGGGGGAAAAACTGTTTTTT.

The V call is TRBV29-1, the J call TRBJ2-3, with D unresolved. This CDR3 spans 12 amino acids. V gave up 3 bases and J gave up 8 bases, with 12 bases separating them. The germline gives CDR1 SQVTM, CDR2 ANQGSEA. This CDR3 is CSVDYPAGTQYF. The DNA of the CDR3 is TGCAGCGTTGATTACCCGGCCGGTACGCAGTATTTT.